This TCR beta chain came from a study of T cell repertoires in cytomegalovirus infection. One entry per CDR3 protein, called by TCRdb with MiXCR from the reads. The repertoire holds about 320,000 distinct CDR3 sequences, with 8% to 10% as singletons. Looked up from germline, CDR1 is SGHTA and CDR2 is FQGTGA. V lost 5 bases to trimming and J lost 10 bases, with 16 bases between them. CDR3 length: 13 amino acids. The chain has TRBV7-3 and TRBJ2-3, with a tentative D call TRBD1 (6 bases). The sample was PBMCs. This receptor was identified in a human donor in good health (CMV status not recorded). Some clones in this sample may be carry-over from other donors' samples. CDR3 nucleotides: TGTGCCAGCAGCCTGGACAGCCCCGCGGCGCAGTATTTT. Its protein product is CASSLDSPAAQYF.